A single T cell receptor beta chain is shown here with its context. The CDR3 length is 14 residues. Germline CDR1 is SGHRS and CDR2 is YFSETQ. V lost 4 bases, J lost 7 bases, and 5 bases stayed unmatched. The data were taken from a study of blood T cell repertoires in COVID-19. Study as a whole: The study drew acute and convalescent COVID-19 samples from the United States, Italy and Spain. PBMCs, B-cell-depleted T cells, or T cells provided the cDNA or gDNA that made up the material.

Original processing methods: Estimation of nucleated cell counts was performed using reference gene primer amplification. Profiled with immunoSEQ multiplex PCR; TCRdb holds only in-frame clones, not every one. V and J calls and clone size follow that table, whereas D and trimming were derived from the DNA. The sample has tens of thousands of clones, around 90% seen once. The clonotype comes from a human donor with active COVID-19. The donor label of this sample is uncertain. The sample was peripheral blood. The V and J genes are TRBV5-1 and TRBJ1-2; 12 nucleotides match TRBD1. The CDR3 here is CASSKGQGAVGYTF. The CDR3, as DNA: TGCGCCAGCAGCAAGGGACAGGGGGCTGTTGGCTACACCTTC.